The 28 T cell receptor beta chains listed next were all sequenced from one sample in a study of human T cells and chemical hapten exposure. The sample's time point: healthy volunteer bleed at 2 weeks. The total RNA was obtained from whole blood that was not fractionated. TCRdb itself ran the RACE reads through MiXCR, one entry per CDR3 protein. The profile shows 75,000 to 100,000 distinct CDR3 sequences, about 8.6% of them singletons. Sequenced material: whole blood. Receptors originate from a female donor in good health. Some clones in this sample may be carry-over from other donors' samples.

The rearrangement uses TRBV12-3 or TRBV12-4 and TRBJ2-3, with 7 positions matching TRBD1. The CDR3 is 17 residues long. After removal of 6 bases from V and 0 bases from J, the junction contained 12 bases not matched to a gene. The CDR3 region is CASSGTVGAPSTDTQYF. The CDR3 nucleotides read TGTGCCAGCAGCGGGACAGTTGGAGCTCCGAGCACAGATACGCAGTATTTT.

Many counts were recorded for this clonotype. The chain couples TRBV12-3 or TRBV12-4 to TRBJ2-1; 8 bases are shared with TRBD1. Trimming took 5 bases from V and 8 from J; bases not matched to a gene: 17. The CDR3 contains 17 residues. The CDR3 nucleotides are TGTGCCAGCAGTCCTCTGACAGGGGTTGGGTCTACGGATGAGCAGTTCTTC. This gives the protein CASSPLTGVGSTDEQFF.

This clonotype was recorded a few times. The chain combines TRBV19 with TRBJ2-7, with unresolved D. The germline CDR1 and CDR2 sequences are LNHDA and SQIVND (reference sequence). V was trimmed by 3 bases and J by 1 base, leaving 16 bases between them. The CDR3 has 16 amino acids. The CDR3 loop reads CASSIGTTEGSYEQYF. The CDR3 DNA reads TGTGCCAGTAGTATCGGAACAACAGAAGGGTCCTACGAGCAGTACTTC.

As to this clonotype: The CDR3 does not close with the conserved phenylalanine or tryptophan, likely indicating a read error. The CDR3 protein is CASSLVRQATDTQYS. DNA for the CDR3: TGTGCCAGCAGCTTAGTACGGCAGGCCACAGATACGCAGTATTCT. The chain recombines TRBV7-2 with TRBJ2-3; D remains ambiguous. Germline assignment: CDR1 SGHTA and CDR2 FQGNSA. There are 15 residues in the CDR3. V was trimmed by 1 base and J by 2 bases, leaving 10 bases between them.

The sample holds many counts of this clonotype. The chain links TRBV6-1 to TRBJ1-5; the match to TRBD1 covers 7 bases. CDR1 is MNHNS and CDR2 is SASEGT in the germline V gene. J was trimmed by 10 bases and V by 4 bases; bases with no gene match: 10. The CDR3 is 14 amino acids. The CDR3 nucleotides read TGTGCCAGCAGTGGACAGGGACTGACGGGTCCCCAGCATTTT. It specifies CASSGQGLTGPQHF.

This clonotype occurred many times. The CDR3 sequence is CASSQGPAFPDTQYF. The CDR3, as DNA: TGTGCCAGCAGCCAGGGACCGGCGTTCCCAGATACGCAGTATTTT. The V call is TRBV7-2, the J call TRBJ2-3, with D perhaps given as TRBD1 or TRBD2 (5 bases each). V shed 5 bases and J shed 4 bases, with 16 bases lying between them. Germline-derived CDR1 and CDR2 are SGHTA and FQGNSA. The CDR3 is 15 residues long.

The rearrangement uses TRBV5-4 and TRBJ1-6, with 7 nucleotides matching TRBD1. Germline V gene sequence: CDR1 SGHNT, CDR2 YYREEE (reference sequence). The CDR3 sequence is 15 residues long. With 0 bases clipped from V and 7 bases from J, the junction kept 4 bases outside the gene matches. Here the CDR3 DNA reads TGTGCCAGCAGCTTGGACAGGGGAAGCAATTCACCCCTCCACTTT. Its protein is CASSLDRGSNSPLHF.

This clonotype turned up a few times. Here the CDR3 reads CASSSYPLGTGNTEAFF. The CDR3 bases are TGTGCCAGCAGCTCTTATCCGTTGGGGACAGGCAACACTGAAGCTTTCTTT. The chain has TRBV7-2 and TRBJ1-1; 8 nucleotides match TRBD1. Germline CDR1 is SGHTA and CDR2 is FQGNSA. V was clipped by 4 bases and J by 2 bases; unmatched bases: 12. This CDR3 has 17 residues.

In this sample, this clonotype turned up a few times. This chain joins TRBV28 and TRBJ1-3; TRBD1 might be the D (5 bases). V dropped 5 bases and J dropped 0 bases, with 14 bases sitting between them. In germline, CDR1 is MDHEN, CDR2 SYDVKM. The CDR3 has 16 amino acids. CDR3 sequence reads: CASSGAASLSGNTIYF. DNA of the CDR3: TGTGCCAGCAGTGGGGCAGCGAGCCTCTCTGGAAACACCATATATTTT.

This clonotype was seen more than once but under ten times. The chain recombines TRBV6-1 with TRBJ2-7; D may correspond to TRBD1 or TRBD2 (5 bases each). This CDR3 is built from 15 residues. In germline, CDR1 is MNHNS, CDR2 SASEGT. The germline V and J ends were trimmed by 6 bases and 9 bases, with 24 bases remaining between them. CDR3 DNA: TGTGCCAGCAGCGGATTGGGGACCAGTGCCTCCGTGCAGTACTTC. Translated, it gives CASSGLGTSASVQYF.

This clonotype was seen many times. The chain uses TRBV21-1 and TRBJ2-1; the table's D call, TRBD1, was not checked against the DNA. TRBV21-1 is a known pseudogene. This CDR3 comprises 14 residues. CDR3 nucleotides: TGTGCCAGCAGCAAGAAGGGGCTGGACGCCGGTCCGTTCTTC. Translation: CASSKKGLDAGPFF.

This clonotype was observed at least ten times. This chain links TRBV4-3 with TRBJ1-1, with D hard to call. V gave up 0 bases and J gave up 6 bases, with 11 bases separating them. Germline CDR1 LGHNA, CDR2 YSLEER. The CDR3 totals 14 residues. The CDR3 DNA follows: TGCGCCAGCAGCCAAGAAGCTGGTGGGGCTGAAGCTTTCTTT. The encoded protein is CASSQEAGGAEAFF.

This clonotype was counted many times. The genes are TRBV4-1 and TRBJ1-2; D is unclear. Germline V gene data show CDR1 as MGHRA and CDR2 as YSYEKL. The CDR3 is 15 residues long. Trimming took 2 bases from V and 0 from J, leaving 10 bases between them. The CDR3 protein is CASSQIAGANYGYTF. The CDR3 coding sequence is TGCGCCAGCAGCCAAATCGCCGGAGCTAACTATGGCTACACCTTC.

The rearrangement uses TRBV12-5 and TRBJ2-3; 14 nucleotides align to TRBD2. CDR1 and CDR2 (germline): LGHNT, FRNRAP. The CDR3 contains 20 residues. With 0 bases clipped from V and 3 bases from J, the junction kept 11 bases outside the gene matches. CDR3 in amino acids: CASGLVLGGLAGVSTDTQYF. CDR3 sequence (DNA): TGTGCTAGTGGTTTGGTACTGGGGGGACTAGCGGGAGTTAGTACAGATACGCAGTATTTT.

This clonotype was picked up a small number of times. This chain joins TRBV12-3 or TRBV12-4 and TRBJ1-1; 9 bases align to TRBD1. The CDR3 sequence is 15 residues long. Losses at the gene ends were 3 bases for V and 7 bases for J; bases not matched to a gene: 9. The CDR3 nucleotides are TGTGCCAGCAGTTTCGAGGACAGGGGATATTATGAAGCTTTCTTT. Translating gives CASSFEDRGYYEAFF.

The chain links TRBV29-1 to TRBJ2-7; D is perhaps TRBD1 (6 bases). Germline V gene data show CDR1 as SQVTM and CDR2 as ANQGSEA. V was shortened by 4 bases and J by 6 bases, with 13 bases between the two germline ends. The CDR3 extends over 12 amino acids. The CDR3 region is CSVAGRGSEQYF. As DNA, the CDR3 is TGCAGCGTTGCAGGCAGGGGAAGCGAGCAGTACTTC.

This clonotype was recorded many times. The chain joins TRBV28 to TRBJ2-1; 14 bases line up with TRBD2. Germline values: CDR1 MDHEN, CDR2 SYDVKM. Unmatched junction bases numbered 7, after V lost 2 bases and J lost 10 bases. The CDR3 has 16 amino acids. The chain's CDR3 is CASSLPGLAGAGEQFF. In nucleotides, the CDR3 is TGTGCCAGCAGTTTACCGGGACTAGCGGGAGCAGGGGAGCAGTTCTTC.

This clonotype was seen more than once but under ten times. This chain connects TRBV12-3 or TRBV12-4 to TRBJ1-1; 7 nucleotides align to TRBD1. The V gene end was trimmed by 6 bases and the J gene end by 5 bases; junction bases not matched to a gene: 12. The CDR3 extends over 15 amino acids. This CDR3 is CASRRLGQRRTEAFF. The CDR3 DNA is TGTGCCAGCAGGAGACTGGGACAGCGGCGGACTGAAGCTTTCTTT.

Only a few counts were recorded for this clonotype. The CDR3: CSASLTASYEQYF. The CDR3 nucleotides are TGCAGTGCTAGTCTTACGGCTTCCTACGAGCAGTACTTC. The V gene is TRBV20-1, the J gene TRBJ2-7; D is unclear. Germline V gene lookup returns CDR1 DFQATT and CDR2 SNEGSKA (reference sequence). The length of the CDR3 is 13 residues. V was cut by 3 bases and J by 1 base, with 10 bases left in between.

This rearrangement joins TRBV5-4 to TRBJ2-3; tentative D call: TRBD2 (5 bases). The ends were cut back, 5 bases at V and 0 bases at J, with 10 bases in the middle. CDR1 is SGHNT and CDR2 is YYREEE in the germline V gene (reference sequence). This CDR3 is built from 14 residues. CDR3 sequence reads: CASSHWTSTDTQYF. Here the CDR3 DNA reads TGTGCCAGCAGTCATTGGACTAGCACAGATACGCAGTATTTT.

This clonotype was detected many times. This chain uses TRBV29-1 with TRBJ2-3; D not certain. The CDR3 has 13 residues. V gave up 2 bases and J gave up 5 bases, with 11 bases separating them. Germline values: CDR1 SQVTM, CDR2 ANQGSEA. The CDR3 bases are TGCAGCGTTGAATCCAGACGGCTAGATACGCAGTATTTT. It specifies CSVESRRLDTQYF.

In its sample, this clonotype was seen many times. The chain couples TRBV15 to TRBJ2-7, with D perhaps matching TRBD1 (6 bases). Per the germline V gene, CDR1 is LNHNV and CDR2 is YYDKDF (reference sequence). Trimming took off 1 base at V and 7 bases at J, with 14 bases between the two ends. The length of the CDR3 is 14 residues. CDR3 loop: CATSRGLQGWEQYF. For the CDR3, the DNA is TGTGCCACCAGCAGAGGTTTACAGGGATGGGAGCAGTACTTC.

This clonotype appeared many times. The chain uses TRBV27 and TRBJ2-5; 8 bases are a match to TRBD1. V gave up 0 bases and J gave up 0 bases; unmatched junction bases: 9. This CDR3 region has 18 residues. The V gene's germline CDR1 is MNHEY and CDR2 SMNVEV (reference sequence). CDR3: CASSLSGPQGVYQETQYF. The CDR3 nucleotides are TGTGCCAGCAGTTTATCAGGGCCACAGGGGGTGTACCAAGAGACCCAGTACTTC.

This clonotype was observed a handful of times. The CDR3 DNA reads as TGTGCCAGCAGTGTAACAACGGACCACAATGAGCAGTTCTTC. Translated: CASSVTTDHNEQFF. V gene TRBV12-3 or TRBV12-4 combines with J gene TRBJ2-1, with D uncertain. V was pared by 5 bases and J by 5 bases, with 13 bases between. The length of the CDR3 is 14 residues.

Ten or more counts support this clonotype. The chain is built from TRBV19 and TRBJ1-5, with D perhaps matching TRBD1 (5 bases). Germline V gene data show CDR1 as LNHDA and CDR2 as SQIVND (reference sequence). This CDR3 region has 16 residues. The V and J ends lost 7 bases and 3 bases respectively, with 19 bases between them. This chain's CDR3 is CASTRGGGQANQPQHF. The CDR3 DNA sequence: TGTGCCAGTACCCGGGGGGGGGGTCAGGCCAATCAGCCCCAGCATTTT.

The chain uses TRBV12-3 or TRBV12-4 and TRBJ2-3; TRBD2 aligns across 11 bases. The length of the CDR3 is 14 residues. Unmatched junction bases numbered 9, after V lost 4 bases and J lost 12 bases. The CDR3 nucleotides are TGTGCCAGCAGTTCCCCCGGGACTAGCGGCTTCCAGTATTTT. Its translation is CASSSPGTSGFQYF.

The chain's CDR3 is CSVRIDRGDQPQHF. Here the CDR3 DNA reads TGCAGCGTTCGTATTGACAGGGGGGATCAGCCCCAGCATTTT. The chain links TRBV29-1 to TRBJ1-5; 9 positions match TRBD1. In germline, CDR1 is SQVTM, CDR2 ANQGSEA. The CDR3 is 14 amino acids. V gave up 5 bases and J gave up 5 bases; unmatched junction bases: 7.

The V and J genes are TRBV7-9 and TRBJ2-3; no clear D gene. The CDR3 loop spans 16 amino acids. Germline-derived CDR1 and CDR2 are SEHNR and FQNEAQ (reference sequence). V lost 5 bases and J 1 base, leaving 16 bases between the germline ends. The CDR3 protein is CASSPILRSGTDTQYF. CDR3 nucleotides: TGTGCCAGCAGCCCCATCCTGCGGTCGGGCACAGATACGCAGTATTTT.